The clone carrying this T cell receptor (beta chain) showed up just once. The junction departs from the called germline gene at one end, perhaps through a read error. CDR3 length: 15 residues. Germline CDR1 and CDR2: MNHEY and SMNVEV (reference sequence). This entry belongs to a study of OX40 agonist ivuxolimab in advanced cancers. Study-wide context: A partial response was reached by three patients: one with hepatocellular carcinoma and two with cutaneous melanoma.

The protocol was immunoSEQ multiplex PCR, while the TCRdb copy is restricted to in-frame clones and leaves out a portion. This table holds around 71,000 clones, roughly nine tenths found once. The TCR was taken from an adult with an advanced solid tumor such as melanoma, head and neck, liver or kidney cancer. The sample consisted of CD4+ or CD8+ T cells sorted from blood, taken in a trial of the OX40 agonist ivuxolimab. This chain joins TRBV27 and TRBJ1-4; 8 nucleotides line up with TRBD1. This CDR3 reads CASSLSTGVNEKLLF. The DNA for the CDR3 is TGTGCCAGCAGTTTATCGACAGGGGTTAATGAAAAACTGCTTTTT.